The T cell receptor beta chain described here comes from a study of metastatic and nonmetastatic thyroid tumors (dated by TCRdb to 2019 to 2021). Study-level background: The researchers compared repertoires between peripheral blood samples and tumor or nodule tissue samples from patients with malignant or benign thyroid disease.

Trimming takes 6 bases from V and 10 bases from J, and the germline ends sit 18 bases apart. There are 13 amino acids in the CDR3, from cysteine to phenylalanine inclusive. Of all the DNA, just the CDR3 is kept, 39 bases in frame from base 1. CDR1 and CDR2 (SNHLY, FYNNEI) derive from the germline V gene. Results and caveats for the whole study, not just this receptor: In both blood and tumor samples, TCR beta diversity was reported to be significantly higher in malignant tumors than in benign nodules.

This clone was seen ten or more times. The antigen it binds to is not known. No base qualities exist here, and no much larger clone lies one base off it. Other DNA sequences within the sample encode an identical CDR3. The method was PCR. The data were produced on an Illumina HiSeq 4000. High-throughput sequencing was used to profile the CDR3 region of the TCR beta-chain in every patient. Turning to the authors' computational methods: CDR3 differences across clinicopathological groups were used to build a classifier for discriminating distant-metastatic papillary thyroid cancer patients. The Shannon index was used to assess repertoire diversity, and the Morisita-Horn index was used to assess tumor-blood repertoire similarity. TCRdb ran its own pipeline on the public reads, namely fastp trimming at Q25 and MiXCR clone calling, and kept in-frame beta chains. These V and J calls originate from TCRdb's pipeline instead of the authors' own analysis. The sample table holds roughly 48,000 clones, of which 22% were seen once. The ten largest make up over 3% of the sample.

No treatment had been received by any patient before thyroid surgery. The study retrospectively analysed patient clinical samples collected from about 2012 to 2018 using T-cell receptor beta sequencing. The sequence is built from TRBV2 and TRBJ1-1; TRBD1 is a possible D gene, resting on 5 matching bases. This receptor was identified in a male donor with papillary thyroid cancer or a benign thyroid nodule (not recorded which). Some clones in this sample may be carry-over from other donors' samples. The source material was blood. Read as DNA, the sequence is TGTGCCAGCAGGACGGACGGGGCCGGATTAGCTTTCTTT. This translates into CASRTDGAGLAFF.